The T cell receptor (beta chain) described here comes from a study of OX40 agonist ivuxolimab in advanced cancers. This clone was detected only once. Repertoires were generated with immunoSEQ multiplex PCR, while TCRdb's copy carries only in-frame clones and drops some. Of about 33,000 clones in the sample, approximately 89% were seen once. The CDR3 runs 16 residues. Trimming took off 0 bases at V and 1 base at J, with 12 bases between the two ends. Germline loops: CDR1 WNHNN, CDR2 SYGVQD (reference sequence). Source: CD4+ or CD8+ T cells sorted from blood, taken in a trial of the OX40 agonist ivuxolimab. This sequence joins TRBV10-1 and TRBJ2-5; D is possibly TRBD1 (6 bases). The receptor's source is an adult with an advanced solid tumor such as melanoma, head and neck, liver or kidney cancer. The CDR3 region has the DNA TGCGCCAGCAGTGAGTCGTGGCAGGGGATCCAAGAGACCCAGTACTTC. Amino acids: CASSESWQGIQETQYF.